A selection of T cell receptor beta chains follows, all from one sample in a study of T-cell reconstitution after alpha-beta-depleted transplantation in children. Each CDR3 protein gets one entry after TCRdb re-called the PCR reads with MiXCR. The sample has roughly 70,000 distinct CDR3 sequences; around 4.7% are singletons. The material was PBMCs, mostly from graft donor cells, obtained 180 days after TCRalphabeta/CD19-depleted stem cell transplant. These receptor sequences come from a boy in the first two years of life who had a stem cell transplant for acute myeloid leukemia, so the T cells may come from the graft donor. The CDR3 runs from the conserved cysteine through the conserved F or W. D genes are given only for firm matches. The size entry is marked missing in some rows and otherwise reads once, few, many or a size class.

TRBJ1-3 | TRBV12-3/TRBV12-4 | TRBD1 | many | CASSFRTGLGNTIYF | TGTGCCAGCAGTTTCCGGACAGGGCTTGGAAACACCATATATTTT
TRBJ2-1 | TRBV5-1 | - | many | CASSLARGSEQFF | TGCGCCAGCAGCTTGGCCCGGGGAAGTGAGCAGTTCTTC
TRBJ2-7 | TRBV3-1 | - | many | CASSQASGVEQYF | TGTGCCAGCAGCCAAGCCTCCGGCGTCGAGCAGTACTTC
TRBJ2-3 | TRBV11-2 | - | many | CASSLVGEGTDTQYF | TGTGCCAGCAGCTTAGTCGGGGAAGGCACAGATACGCAGTATTTT
TRBJ2-2 | TRBV5-5 | - | many | CASSLGIRGPNTGELFF | TGTGCCAGCAGCTTGGGAATTCGCGGGCCCAACACCGGGGAGCTGTTTTTT
TRBJ2-1 | TRBV5-6 | TRBD1 | - | CASSLAGQGLHNEQFF | TGTGCCAGCAGCTTGGCGGGACAGGGGTTACACAATGAGCAGTTCTTC
TRBJ1-6 | TRBV7-2 | - | many | CASSPRNTGYSPLHF | TGTGCCAGCAGCCCCCGAAACACAGGGTACTCACCCCTCCACTTT
TRBJ2-2 | TRBV5-1 | - | many | CASSPRMGGNTGELFF | TGCGCCAGCAGCCCCCGGATGGGGGGGAACACCGGGGAGCTGTTTTTT
TRBJ1-4 | TRBV20-1 | - | many | CSASGATNEKLFF | TGCAGTGCTAGTGGGGCAACTAATGAAAAACTGTTTTTT
TRBJ1-1 | TRBV20-1 | - | many | CSAQPHRGLRLVAFF | TGCAGTGCCCAACCCCATCGCGGACTGCGGCTTGTAGCTTTCTTT
TRBJ1-2 | TRBV6-5 | - | many | CASSRDNGPYGYTF | TGTGCCAGCAGTAGGGACAACGGCCCGTATGGCTACACCTTC
TRBJ2-4 | TRBV20-1 | - | many | CSAKGAEGAKNIQYF | TGCAGTGCTAAGGGGGCGGAGGGAGCCAAAAACATTCAGTACTTC
TRBJ1-6 | TRBV9 | TRBD1 | many | CASSVAGGRNSPLHF | TGTGCCAGCTCCGTCGCAGGGGGCCGTAATTCACCCCTCCACTTT
TRBJ1-3 | TRBV7-9 | - | many | CASSLGINSGNTIYF | TGTGCCAGCAGCTTAGGCATTAACTCTGGAAACACCATATATTTT
TRBJ2-5 | TRBV7-2 | TRBD1 | many | CASSSPLQGLGETQYF | TGTGCCAGCAGCTCCCCCCTACAGGGGCTTGGGGAGACCCAGTACTTC
TRBJ2-3 | TRBV20-1 | - | many | CSATRTRGDDTQYF | TGCAGTGCTACAAGGACGAGAGGGGATGATACGCAGTATTTT
TRBJ2-7 | TRBV4-3 | - | many | CASSPYLGRDGPYEQYF | TGCGCCAGCAGCCCCTACCTGGGCCGGGACGGACCCTACGAGCAGTACTTC
TRBJ2-3 | TRBV18 | TRBD2 | many | CASSPPTSRSTDTQYF | TGTGCCAGCTCACCACCGACTAGCAGGAGCACAGATACGCAGTATTTT
TRBJ2-1 | TRBV20-1 | - | many | CSARDRGGYNEQFF | TGCAGTGCTAGAGATCGGGGAGGCTACAATGAGCAGTTCTTC
TRBJ2-1 | TRBV12-3/TRBV12-4 | TRBD1 | many | CASSPQSPGQGLMNEQFF | TGTGCCAGCAGTCCCCAATCCCCGGGACAGGGTCTGATGAATGAGCAGTTCTTC
TRBJ2-7 | TRBV4-3 | - | many | CASSLEADSFYEQYF | TGCGCCAGCAGCCTAGAGGCGGACAGTTTCTACGAGCAGTACTTC
TRBJ1-3 | TRBV29-1 | - | - | CSVELRGGNTIYF | TGCAGCGTTGAGTTAAGGGGTGGAAACACCATATATTTT
TRBJ2-1 | TRBV7-9 | - | many | CASSPSNEQFF | TGTGCCAGCAGCCCCTCCAATGAGCAGTTCTTC
TRBJ1-1 | TRBV18 | - | many | CASSPVRRGDGLMNTEAFF | TGTGCCAGCTCACCCGTGCGGAGGGGGGACGGACTCATGAACACTGAAGCTTTCTTT
TRBJ2-1 | TRBV19 | - | many | CASSIGGAGNEQFF | TGTGCCAGTAGTATAGGGGGGGCTGGTAATGAGCAGTTCTTC
TRBJ1-2 | TRBV28 | - | many | CASRRYTF | TGTGCCAGCAGACGCTACACCTTC
TRBJ2-1 | TRBV23-1 | - | few | CASSQRQGGNRERVYNEQFF | TGCGCCAGCAGTCAACGGCAGGGGGGGAACCGCGAGAGGGTTTACAATGAGCAGTTCTTC
TRBJ2-1 | TRBV30 | TRBD2 | few | CAWSPRGDLYNEQFF | TGTGCCTGGAGTCCACGGGGGGACCTCTACAATGAGCAGTTCTTC
TRBJ2-3 | TRBV12-3/TRBV12-4 | - | many | CASSFGGAGTDTQYF | TGTGCCAGCAGTTTTGGGGGGGCTGGCACAGATACGCAGTATTTT
TRBJ1-2 | TRBV20-1 | - | many | CSAKPPQGGGYTF | TGCAGTGCTAAACCACCACAGGGAGGGGGCTACACCTTC
TRBJ1-1 | TRBV7-2 | - | many | CASSWDGRNTEAFF | TGTGCCAGCAGCTGGGACGGAAGGAACACTGAAGCTTTCTTT
TRBJ2-2 | TRBV7-9 | - | many | CASSSGTINTGELFF | TGTGCCAGCAGCTCCGGGACCATCAACACCGGGGAGCTGTTTTTT
TRBJ1-4 | TRBV28 | TRBD1 | - | CASSRDRGRPVRNEKLFF | TGTGCCAGTAGCCGGGACAGGGGGCGTCCGGTGAGGAATGAAAAACTGTTTTTT
TRBJ1-5 | TRBV12-3/TRBV12-4 | - | many | CASTHSGQPQHF | TGTGCCAGCACTCATAGTGGTCAGCCCCAGCATTTT
TRBJ2-7 | TRBV15 | - | many | CATSRDIRAHEQYF | TGTGCCACCAGCAGAGATATAAGGGCCCACGAGCAGTACTTC
TRBJ1-6 | TRBV12-3/TRBV12-4 | - | many | CASSRGGAESPLHF | TGTGCCAGCAGTCGCGGTGGGGCTGAGTCACCCCTCCACTTT
TRBJ1-1 | TRBV5-6 | - | many | CASSRIQGPTEAFF | TGTGCCAGCAGCCGCATTCAGGGTCCCACTGAAGCTTTCTTT
TRBJ1-5 | TRBV11-2 | - | few | CASSSDGPQHF | TGTGCCAGCAGCTCCGATGGGCCCCAGCATTTT
TRBJ2-5 | TRBV24-1 | TRBD2 | many | CATSDSGLAGGDQETQYF | TGTGCCACCAGTGATTCGGGACTAGCGGGGGGGGATCAAGAGACCCAGTACTTC
TRBJ2-5 | TRBV24-1 | - | many | CATSGHNQETQYF | TGTGCCACCAGTGGACACAACCAAGAGACCCAGTACTTC
TRBJ1-3 | TRBV18 | - | many | CASSPYTGPGNTIYF | TGTGCCAGCTCTCCGTACACCGGACCTGGAAACACCATATATTTT